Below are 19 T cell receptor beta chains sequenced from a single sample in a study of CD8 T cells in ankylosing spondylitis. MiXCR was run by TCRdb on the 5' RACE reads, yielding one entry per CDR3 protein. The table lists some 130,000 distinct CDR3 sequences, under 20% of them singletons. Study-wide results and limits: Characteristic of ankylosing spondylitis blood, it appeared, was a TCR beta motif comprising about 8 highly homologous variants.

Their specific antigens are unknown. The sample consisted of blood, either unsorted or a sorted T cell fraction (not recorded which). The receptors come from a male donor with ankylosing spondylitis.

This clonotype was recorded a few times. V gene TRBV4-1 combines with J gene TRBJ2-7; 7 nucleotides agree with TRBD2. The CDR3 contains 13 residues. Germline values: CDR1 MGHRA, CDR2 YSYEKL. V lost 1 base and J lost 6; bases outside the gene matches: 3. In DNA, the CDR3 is TGCGCCAGCAGCCAAGTGACTAGCACCGAGCAGTACTTC. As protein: CASSQVTSTEQYF.

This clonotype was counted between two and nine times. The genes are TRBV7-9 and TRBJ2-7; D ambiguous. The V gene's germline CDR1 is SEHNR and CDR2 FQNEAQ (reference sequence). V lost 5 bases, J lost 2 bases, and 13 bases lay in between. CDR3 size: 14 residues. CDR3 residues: CASSPPLKAYEQYF. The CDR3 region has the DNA TGTGCCAGCAGCCCCCCCCTTAAAGCCTACGAGCAGTACTTC.

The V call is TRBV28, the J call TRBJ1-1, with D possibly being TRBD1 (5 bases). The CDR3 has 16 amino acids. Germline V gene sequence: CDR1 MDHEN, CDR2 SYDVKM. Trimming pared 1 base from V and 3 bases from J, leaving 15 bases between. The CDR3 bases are TGTGCCAGCAGTTTATTATCAGACAGCCCGTACACTGAAGCTTTCTTT. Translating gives CASSLLSDSPYTEAFF.

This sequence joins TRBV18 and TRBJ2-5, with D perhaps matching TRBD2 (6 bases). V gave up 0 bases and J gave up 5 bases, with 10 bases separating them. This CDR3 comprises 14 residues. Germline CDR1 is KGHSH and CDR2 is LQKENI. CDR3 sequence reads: CASSPPDYRETQYF. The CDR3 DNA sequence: TGTGCCAGCTCACCACCGGACTACCGGGAGACCCAGTACTTC.

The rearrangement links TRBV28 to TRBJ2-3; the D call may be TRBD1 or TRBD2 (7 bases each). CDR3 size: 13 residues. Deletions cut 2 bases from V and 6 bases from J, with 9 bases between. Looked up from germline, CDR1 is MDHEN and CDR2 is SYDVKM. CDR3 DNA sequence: TGTGCCAGCAGTTTACAGGGGGGGGATACGCAGTATTTT. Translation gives CASSLQGGDTQYF.

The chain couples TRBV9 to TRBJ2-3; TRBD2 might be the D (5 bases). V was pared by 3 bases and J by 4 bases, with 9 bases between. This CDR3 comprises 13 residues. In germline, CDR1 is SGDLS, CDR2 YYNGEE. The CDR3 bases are TGTGCCAGCAGCGCGGGATTCGCAGATACGCAGTATTTT. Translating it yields CASSAGFADTQYF. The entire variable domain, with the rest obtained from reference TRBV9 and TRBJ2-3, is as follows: DSGVTQTPKHLITATGQRVTLRCSPRSGDLSVYWYQQSLDQGLQFLIQYYNGEERAKGNILERFSAQQFPDLHSELNLSSLELGDSALYFCASSAGFADTQYFGPGTRLTVL.

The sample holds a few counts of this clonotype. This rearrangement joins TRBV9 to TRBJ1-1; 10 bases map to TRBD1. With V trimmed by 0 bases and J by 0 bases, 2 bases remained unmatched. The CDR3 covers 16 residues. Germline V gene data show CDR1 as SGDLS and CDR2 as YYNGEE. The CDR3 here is CASSVGGTGVNTEAFF. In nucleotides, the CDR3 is TGTGCCAGCAGCGTAGGGGGGACAGGGGTGAACACTGAAGCTTTCTTT.

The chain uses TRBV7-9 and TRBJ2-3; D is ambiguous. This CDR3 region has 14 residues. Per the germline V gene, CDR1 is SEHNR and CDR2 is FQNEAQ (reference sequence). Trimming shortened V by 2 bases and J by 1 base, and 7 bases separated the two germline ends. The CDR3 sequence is CASSLRAGTDTQYF. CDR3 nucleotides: TGTGCCAGCAGCTTAAGGGCGGGCACAGATACGCAGTATTTT.

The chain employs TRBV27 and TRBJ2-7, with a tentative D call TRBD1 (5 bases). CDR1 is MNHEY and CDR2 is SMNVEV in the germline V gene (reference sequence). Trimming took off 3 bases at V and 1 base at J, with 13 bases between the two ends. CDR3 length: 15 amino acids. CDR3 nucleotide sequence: TGTGCCAGCAGTTTGGTCCTCGCAGGGTCCTACGAGCAGTACTTC. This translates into CASSLVLAGSYEQYF.

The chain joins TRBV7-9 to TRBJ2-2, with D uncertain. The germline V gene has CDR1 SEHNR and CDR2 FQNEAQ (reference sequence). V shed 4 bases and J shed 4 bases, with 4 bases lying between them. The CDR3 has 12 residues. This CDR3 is CASSWPTGELFF. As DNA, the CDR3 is TGTGCCAGCAGCTGGCCCACCGGGGAGCTGTTTTTT.

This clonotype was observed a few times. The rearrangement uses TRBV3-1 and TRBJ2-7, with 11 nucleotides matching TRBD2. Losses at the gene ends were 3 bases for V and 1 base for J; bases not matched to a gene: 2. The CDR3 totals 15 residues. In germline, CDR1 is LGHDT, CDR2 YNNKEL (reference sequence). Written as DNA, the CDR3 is TGTGCCAGCAGCCAGGGACTAGCGGAGTCCTACGAGCAGTACTTC. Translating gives CASSQGLAESYEQYF.

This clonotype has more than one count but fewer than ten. The CDR3 coding sequence is TGTGCCAGCAGCTACCGGGACAGGGGGCTCGATGGCTACACCTTC. This sequence encodes CASSYRDRGLDGYTF. This chain joins TRBV14 and TRBJ1-2; 12 bases agree with TRBD1. J was trimmed by 6 bases and V by 5 bases; bases with no gene match: 7. The CDR3 contains 15 residues. CDR1 and CDR2 from the germline V gene are SGHDN and FVKESK. Looking up the rest from reference TRBV14 and TRBJ1-2 gives the full variable domain: EAGVTQFPSHSVIEKGQTVTLRCDPISGHDNLYWYRRVMGKEIKFLLHFVKESKQDESGMPNNRFLAERTGGTYSTLKVQPAELEDSGVYFCASSYRDRGLDGYTFGSGTRLTVV.

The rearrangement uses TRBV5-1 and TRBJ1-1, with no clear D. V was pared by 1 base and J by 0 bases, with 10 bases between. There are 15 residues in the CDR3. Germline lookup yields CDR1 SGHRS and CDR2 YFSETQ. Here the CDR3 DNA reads TGCGCCAGCAGCTTGTCCTTAGGTCTGAACACTGAAGCTTTCTTT. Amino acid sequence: CASSLSLGLNTEAFF. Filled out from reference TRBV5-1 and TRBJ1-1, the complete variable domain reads KAGVTQTPRYLIKTRGQQVTLSCSPISGHRSVSWYQQTPGQGLQFLFEYFSETQRNKGNFPGRFSGRQFSNSRSEMNVSTLELGDSALYLCASSLSLGLNTEAFFGQGTRLTVV.

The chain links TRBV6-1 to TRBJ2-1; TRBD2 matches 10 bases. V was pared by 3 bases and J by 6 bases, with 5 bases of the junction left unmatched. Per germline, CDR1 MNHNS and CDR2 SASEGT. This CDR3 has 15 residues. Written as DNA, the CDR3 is TGTGCCAGCAGTGAGCAACTAGCGGGATTCAATGAGCAGTTCTTC. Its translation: CASSEQLAGFNEQFF.

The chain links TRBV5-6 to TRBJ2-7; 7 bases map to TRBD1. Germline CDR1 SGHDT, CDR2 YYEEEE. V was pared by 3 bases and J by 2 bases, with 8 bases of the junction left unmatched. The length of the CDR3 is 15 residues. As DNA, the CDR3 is TGTGCCAGCAGCTACCGGACAGGATACACCTACGAGCAGTACTTC. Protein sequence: CASSYRTGYTYEQYF.

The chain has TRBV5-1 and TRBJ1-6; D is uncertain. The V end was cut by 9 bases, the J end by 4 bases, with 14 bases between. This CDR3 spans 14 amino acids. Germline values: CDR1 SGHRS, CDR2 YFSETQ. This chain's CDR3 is CATIRGLYNSPLHF. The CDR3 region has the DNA TGCGCCACTATACGTGGACTGTATAATTCACCCCTCCACTTT. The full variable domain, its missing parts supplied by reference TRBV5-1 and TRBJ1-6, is KAGVTQTPRYLIKTRGQQVTLSCSPISGHRSVSWYQQTPGQGLQFLFEYFSETQRNKGNFPGRFSGRQFSNSRSEMNVSTLELGDSALYLCATIRGLYNSPLHFGNGTRLTVT.

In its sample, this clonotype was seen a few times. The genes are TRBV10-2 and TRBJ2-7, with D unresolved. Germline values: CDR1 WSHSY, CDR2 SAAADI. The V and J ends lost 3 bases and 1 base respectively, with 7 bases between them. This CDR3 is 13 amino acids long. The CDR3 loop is CASSERPSYEQYF. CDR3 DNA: TGCGCCAGCAGTGAAAGGCCGTCCTACGAGCAGTACTTC.

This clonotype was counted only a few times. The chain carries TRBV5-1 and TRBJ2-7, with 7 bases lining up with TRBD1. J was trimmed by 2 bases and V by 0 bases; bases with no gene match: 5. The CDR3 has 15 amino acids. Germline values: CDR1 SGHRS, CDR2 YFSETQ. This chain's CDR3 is CASSLVVTGPYEQYF. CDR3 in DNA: TGCGCCAGCAGCTTGGTGGTGACAGGGCCCTACGAGCAGTACTTC.

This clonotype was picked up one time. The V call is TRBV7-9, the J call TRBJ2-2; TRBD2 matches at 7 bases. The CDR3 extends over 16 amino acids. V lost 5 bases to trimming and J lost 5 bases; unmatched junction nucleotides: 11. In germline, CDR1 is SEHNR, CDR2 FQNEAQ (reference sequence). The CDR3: CASSPNPAGETGELFF. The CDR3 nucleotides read TGTGCCAGCAGCCCCAATCCGGCGGGGGAGACCGGGGAGCTGTTTTTT.